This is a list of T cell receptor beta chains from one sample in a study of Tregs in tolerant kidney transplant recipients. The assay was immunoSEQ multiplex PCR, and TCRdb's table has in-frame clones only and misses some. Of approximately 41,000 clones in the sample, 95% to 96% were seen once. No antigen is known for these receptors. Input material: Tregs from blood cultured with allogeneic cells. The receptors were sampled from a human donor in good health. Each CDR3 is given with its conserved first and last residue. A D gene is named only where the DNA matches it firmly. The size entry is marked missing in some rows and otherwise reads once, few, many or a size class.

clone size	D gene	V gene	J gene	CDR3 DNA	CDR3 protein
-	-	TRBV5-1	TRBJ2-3	TGCGCCAGCGGCGGAAGGAGCACAGATACGCAGTATTTT	CASGGRSTDTQYF
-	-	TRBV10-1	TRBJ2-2	TGCGCCAGCAGTGAAGGGCCAGGGGCGATCCTGAACACCGGGGAGCTGTTTTTT	CASSEGPGAILNTGELFF
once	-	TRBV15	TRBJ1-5	TGTGCCACCAGCAGAGATCCCCCTCCTTGGCCCCAGCATTTT	CATSRDPPPWPQHF
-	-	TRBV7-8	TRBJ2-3	TGTGCCAGCAGCTTAGCGGGCTACACAGATACGCAGTATTTT	CASSLAGYTDTQYF
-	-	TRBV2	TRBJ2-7	TGTGCCAGCAGCGTGTCGGGGCTCGAGCAGTACTTC	CASSVSGLEQYF
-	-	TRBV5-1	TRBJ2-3	TGCGCCAGCAGCTGGGGAAGCACAGATACGCAGTATTTT	CASSWGSTDTQYF
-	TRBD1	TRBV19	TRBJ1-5	TGTGCCAGTAGTATAAGAGACAGGGGCTTTCGGCAGCCCCAGCATTTT	CASSIRDRGFRQPQHF
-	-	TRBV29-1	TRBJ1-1	TGCAGCGTTGTTTGGGGGCGGAAAGCTTTCTTT	CSVVWGRKAFF
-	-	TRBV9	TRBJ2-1	TGTGCCAGCAGCGTAGACCTGGGACTCCACAATGAGCAGTTCTTC	CASSVDLGLHNEQFF
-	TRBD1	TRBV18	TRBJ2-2	TGTGCCAGCTCACCACCCGGACAGGGTAACACCGGGGAGCTGTTTTTT	CASSPPGQGNTGELFF
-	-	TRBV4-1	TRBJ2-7	TGCGCCAGCAGCCAAGACGGCCAAACAAGGTACGAGCAGTACTTC	CASSQDGQTRYEQYF
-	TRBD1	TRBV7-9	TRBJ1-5	TGTGCCAGCAGCCGGACAGGGGGACAGCCCCAGCATTTT	CASSRTGGQPQHF
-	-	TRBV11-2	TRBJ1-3	TGTGCCAGCAGCTCCCTTCCGGGGCCCATCTCTGGAAACACCATATATTTT	CASSSLPGPISGNTIYF
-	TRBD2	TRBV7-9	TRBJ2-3	TGTGCCAGCAGCTTAGTGCGGGGGGCAACAGATACGCAGTATTTT	CASSLVRGATDTQYF
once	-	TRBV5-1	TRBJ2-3	TGCGCCAGCAGCGAGGGCGACTTTGACCCTAGCACAGATACGCAGTATTTT	CASSEGDFDPSTDTQYF
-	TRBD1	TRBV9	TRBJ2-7	TGTGCCAGCAGCGTCTCGGACAGGGGAAGGTACGAGCAGTACTTC	CASSVSDRGRYEQYF
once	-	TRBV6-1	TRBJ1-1	TGTGCCAGCAGACCGGGGGCGAATTTGGCAGAAGCTTTCTTT	CASRPGANLAEAFF
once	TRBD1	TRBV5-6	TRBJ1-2	TGTGCCAGCAGCTGGGCGGGACAGGGTGTCTATGGCTACACCTTC	CASSWAGQGVYGYTF
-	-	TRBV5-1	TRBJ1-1	TGCGCCAGCAGCTTGGGAGGCAGCGCCGCGAACACTGAAGCTTTCTTT	CASSLGGSAANTEAFF
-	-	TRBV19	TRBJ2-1	TGTGCCAGTACTAATTTCGGTGAGCAGTTCTTC	CASTNFGEQFF
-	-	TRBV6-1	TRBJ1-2	TGTGCCAGCAGTGACGGGGGCGCTTCGGGTGGCTACACCTTC	CASSDGGASGGYTF
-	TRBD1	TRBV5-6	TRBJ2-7	TGTGCCAGCAGCTTGACAGGGGCCCATTCCTACGAGCAGTACTTC	CASSLTGAHSYEQYF
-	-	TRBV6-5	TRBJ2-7	TGTGCCAGCAGTTACTCGCCCGAGGGCGAGCAGTACTTC	CASSYSPEGEQYF
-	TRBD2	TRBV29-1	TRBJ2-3	TGCAGCGTTGCTGGACTAGCGCCTTTAGGCACAGATACGCAGTATTTT	CSVAGLAPLGTDTQYF
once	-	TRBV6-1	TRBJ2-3	TGTGCCAGCAGATACAGGACCAGCACAGATACGCAGTATTTT	CASRYRTSTDTQYF